The 2 T cell receptor beta chains given below trace back to one sample, sequenced in a study of blood T cells in healthy people across ages. For the second PCR, which ran for roughly 7 to 11 cycles, a sample-barcoded 5' primer and a J-beta primer mix were used. A single record per CDR3 protein comes from TCRdb applying MiXCR to the 5' RACE reads. The top ten hold about 22% of the sample, which has about a million distinct CDR3 sequences, around 54% seen once. The sequenced sample consisted of blood. The origin of the receptors is a woman in her fifties or sixties in good health.

The CDR3 protein is CAIDRGPWEDATNEKLFF. CDR3 DNA: TGTGCCATTGATCGGGGGCCTTGGGAGGATGCAACTAATGAAAAACTGTTTTTT. V is TRBV25-1 and J is TRBJ1-4, with D tentatively TRBD1 (6 bases). The CDR3 is made up of 18 amino acids. V lost 10 bases and J lost 0, with 24 bases in between. Germline V gene data show CDR1 as MGHDK and CDR2 as SYGVNS.

V and J are TRBV7-6 and TRBJ2-1, with TRBD2 identical over 7 bases. This CDR3 has 15 amino acids. Per the germline V gene, CDR1 is SGHVS and CDR2 is FNYEAQ. V shed 5 bases, J shed 4 bases, and the junction held 8 bases outside the gene matches. The CDR3 DNA follows: TGTGCCAGCAGCCTCCAGGGAGGGATGTACAATGAGCAGTTCTTC. Protein sequence: CASSLQGGMYNEQFF.